This entry lists 24 T cell receptor beta chains sequenced from one sample in a study of control samples from healthy donors and cancer patients. Sequencing was performed with immunoSEQ multiplex PCR; in TCRdb, only in-frame clones are kept and a portion is missing. The sample yields around 100,000 clones, roughly 89% seen once. Sequenced sample: blood. All receptors derive from a human donor in good health. The donor label of this sample is uncertain.

The rearrangement links TRBV5-1 to TRBJ2-5, with unresolved D. V was shortened by 4 bases and J by 2 bases, with 9 bases between the two germline ends. Germline V gene data show CDR1 as SGHRS and CDR2 as YFSETQ. This CDR3 has 13 amino acids. In nucleotides, the CDR3 is TGCGCCAGCAGCGGTACTGCACAAGAGACCCAGTACTTC. It codes for CASSGTAQETQYF.

This clone was seen a handful of times. The chain combines TRBV25-1 with TRBJ2-1, with D perhaps TRBD1 (6 bases). Germline CDR1 reads MGHDK; CDR2 reads SYGVNS. The CDR3 length is 17 residues. V was cut by 3 bases and J by 0 bases, with 15 bases left in between. The CDR3 DNA is TGTGCCAGCAGTGAGGAGACAGGCAAGAGCTCCTACAATGAGCAGTTCTTC. Its translation is CASSEETGKSSYNEQFF.

The chain's CDR3 is CASSLGRVPQETQYF. CDR3 DNA sequence: TGTGCCAGCAGCTTGGGTAGGGTCCCTCAAGAGACCCAGTACTTC. The J gene is TRBJ2-5, the V gene TRBV11-3; D gene ambiguous. V was trimmed by 3 bases and J by 2 bases, leaving 13 bases between them. CDR1 is SGHNT, CDR2 YENEEA, per germline. The CDR3 is 15 residues long.

The chain recombines TRBV2 with TRBJ2-2, with D maybe TRBD2 (5 bases). V lost 4 bases to trimming and J lost 5 bases, with 8 bases between them. The CDR3 totals 13 residues. In germline, CDR1 is SNHLY, CDR2 FYNNEI. CDR3 residues: CASSVTGTGELFF. DNA of the CDR3: TGTGCCAGCAGTGTAACGGGGACCGGGGAGCTGTTTTTT. Complete variable domain (other parts from reference TRBV2 and TRBJ2-2): EPEVTQTPSHQVTQMGQEVILRCVPISNHLYFYWYRQILGQKVEFLVSFYNNEISEKSEIFDDQFSVERPDGSNFTLKIRSTKLEDSAMYFCASSVTGTGELFFGEGSRLTVL.

This clone was found once. This chain links TRBV5-1 with TRBJ2-5, with 7 bases that match TRBD2. The J segment lost 5 bases and the V segment lost 3 bases, leaving 10 bases of the junction unmatched. Germline CDR1 reads SGHRS; CDR2 reads YFSETQ. The CDR3 contains 15 residues. As DNA, the CDR3 is TGCGCCAGCAGCTCCCCAGCGGGGTCGGGGGAGACCCAGTACTTC. Translating gives CASSSPAGSGETQYF.

The rearrangement links TRBV3-1 (or the pseudogene TRBV3-2) to TRBJ1-2; TRBD1 aligns across 7 bases. Trimming removed 3 bases from V and 3 bases from J; junction bases left unmatched: 10. Germline values: CDR1 LGHDT, CDR2 YNNKEL (reference sequence). The CDR3 totals 16 residues. CDR3 residues: CASSHLDRVADYGYTF. Written as DNA, the CDR3 is TGTGCCAGCAGCCACCTCGACAGGGTCGCGGACTATGGCTACACCTTC.

This clone has more than one count but fewer than ten. In DNA, the CDR3 is TGCGCCAGCAGCTTGGATCCCAGTTTGGGGAGTAATGAAAAACTGTTTTTT. The encoded protein is CASSLDPSLGSNEKLFF. This rearrangement joins TRBV5-1 to TRBJ1-4, with D uncertain. The length of the CDR3 is 17 residues. Germline lookup yields CDR1 SGHRS and CDR2 YFSETQ. The V gene lost 0 bases and the J gene lost 4 bases, with 16 bases spanning the gap.

A single count supports this clone. The chain links TRBV6-5 to TRBJ2-1; 8 bases are shared with TRBD1. The CDR3 runs to 15 residues. V lost 6 bases, J lost 1 base, and 5 bases stayed unmatched. Germline V gives CDR1 MNHEY, CDR2 SVGAGI. DNA of the CDR3: TGTGCCAGCAGGAGCGGACAGGGTTCCTACAATGAGCAGTTCTTC. As protein: CASRSGQGSYNEQFF.

The gene calls are TRBV30 and TRBJ2-7, with 9 bases identical to TRBD1. The CDR3 runs to 14 residues. Unmatched junction bases numbered 3, after V lost 2 bases and J lost 1 base. Looked up from germline, CDR1 is GTSNPN and CDR2 is SVGIG (reference sequence). CDR3 amino acids: CAWSTGTGSYEQYV. The CDR3 coding sequence is TGTGCCTGGAGTACCGGGACAGGGTCCTACGAGCAGTACGTC.

This sequence joins TRBV18 and TRBJ2-5; D not resolved. Trimming cost V 6 bases and J 4 bases, with 12 bases left between them. CDR1 and CDR2 from the germline V gene are KGHSH and LQKENI. The CDR3 runs 13 residues. The CDR3 region is CASSPSGLETQYF. The CDR3 DNA sequence: TGTGCCAGCTCCCCCTCGGGCCTAGAGACCCAGTACTTC.

CDR3 protein: CASSPGLSTETQYF. Here the CDR3 DNA reads TGTGCCAGCAGCCCGGGACTGTCCACAGAGACCCAGTACTTC. The chain joins TRBV9 to TRBJ2-5, with D possibly TRBD2 on 6 matching bases. V lost 4 bases, J lost 4 bases, and 14 bases lay in between. This CDR3 is built from 14 residues. The germline gives CDR1 SGDLS, CDR2 YYNGEE.

The J gene is TRBJ1-5, the V gene TRBV19; no clear D gene. Germline lookup yields CDR1 LNHDA and CDR2 SQIVND (reference sequence). Trimming took off 1 base at V and 5 bases at J, with 6 bases between the two ends. The CDR3 loop spans 13 amino acids. CDR3 nucleotides: TGTGCCAGTAGTATAGGCGGGGATCAGCCCCAGCATTTT. It is translated as CASSIGGDQPQHF.

The rearrangement links TRBV14 to TRBJ2-7; a possible D gene is TRBD2 (5 bases). The germline gives CDR1 SGHDN, CDR2 FVKESK. This CDR3 is 15 amino acids long. V was trimmed by 4 bases and J by 0 bases, leaving 13 bases between them. The CDR3 region has the DNA TGTGCCAGCAGCCGACGGACGGGGAGCTCCTACGAGCAGTACTTC. It specifies CASSRRTGSSYEQYF.

The chain is built from TRBV6-5 and TRBJ2-3; no clear D. CDR3 size: 11 residues. Trimming took off 6 bases at V and 3 bases at J, with 4 bases between the two ends. Germline CDR1 reads MNHEY; CDR2 reads SVGAGI. CDR3 sequence (DNA): TGTGCCAGCAGAGAGACAGATACGCAGTATTTT. It yields the protein CASRETDTQYF.

The chain is built from TRBV18 and TRBJ2-1; the match to TRBD1 covers 7 bases. CDR3 length: 15 amino acids. Germline values: CDR1 KGHSH, CDR2 LQKENI. Trimming took 2 bases from V and 5 from J; bases not matched to a gene: 6. CDR3 loop: CASSPGAGGHNEQFF. CDR3 DNA: TGTGCCAGCTCACCAGGGGCAGGGGGACACAATGAGCAGTTCTTC.

This chain uses TRBV2 with TRBJ2-3; no clear D gene. The germline CDR1 and CDR2 sequences are SNHLY and FYNNEI. V lost 4 bases to trimming and J lost 6 bases, with 2 bases between them. The CDR3 sequence is 10 residues long. CDR3 bases: TGTGCCAGCAGTGGCGATACGCAGTATTTT. It yields the protein CASSGDTQYF.

The rearrangement links TRBV28 to TRBJ2-7; 8 bases agree with TRBD1. The germline V gene has CDR1 MDHEN and CDR2 SYDVKM. J lost 0 bases, V lost 4 bases, and 5 bases had no gene match. The CDR3 loop spans 15 amino acids. The CDR3 loop is CASSWGQVSSYEQYF. The DNA of the CDR3 is TGTGCCAGCAGTTGGGGACAGGTGAGCTCCTACGAGCAGTACTTC.

CDR3 bases: TGTGCCAGCAGCCCTGACTTGCGAAGCACAGATACGCAGTATTTT. Translating it yields CASSPDLRSTDTQYF. This chain uses TRBV7-2 with TRBJ2-3; D not certain. The CDR3 length is 15 residues. CDR1 and CDR2 (germline): SGHTA, FQGNSA. The ends were cut back, 5 bases at V and 0 bases at J, with 12 bases in the middle.

The chain has TRBV5-5 and TRBJ2-7; the D gene is possibly TRBD2 (5 bases). Germline assignment: CDR1 SGHKS and CDR2 YYEKEE (reference sequence). Trimming took 4 bases from V and 0 from J, leaving 8 bases between them. CDR3 length: 13 amino acids. CDR3 sequence: CASSTGSSYEQYV. In DNA form, the CDR3 reads TGTGCCAGCAGCACGGGAAGCTCCTACGAGCAGTACGTC.

V usage is TRBV19 and J usage is TRBJ2-7, with D possibly matching TRBD1 (6 bases). V was shortened by 3 bases and J by 2 bases, with 14 bases between the two germline ends. The CDR3 is 15 amino acids. Per germline, CDR1 LNHDA and CDR2 SQIVND (reference sequence). CDR3 sequence reads: CASSMAQGSPYEQYF. CDR3 bases: TGTGCCAGTAGTATGGCCCAGGGGAGTCCCTACGAGCAGTACTTC.

The V and J genes are TRBV29-1 and TRBJ1-5, with a tentative D call TRBD1 (6 bases). This CDR3 spans 14 amino acids. CDR1 is SQVTM and CDR2 is ANQGSEA in the germline V gene. V lost 4 bases to trimming and J lost 3 bases, with 13 bases between them. In DNA form, the CDR3 reads TGCAGCGTTGCACAGGGAGCTTACAATCAGCCCCAGCATTTT. It yields the protein CSVAQGAYNQPQHF.

The V call is TRBV28, the J call TRBJ2-7, with a tentative D call TRBD2 (5 bases). Germline values: CDR1 MDHEN, CDR2 SYDVKM. This CDR3 spans 14 amino acids. V was trimmed by 5 bases and J by 2 bases, leaving 13 bases between them. In DNA form, the CDR3 reads TGTGCCAGCAGTCGAACGGGGTTGGCCTACGAGCAGTACTTC. This codes for CASSRTGLAYEQYF.

The rearrangement joins TRBV5-1 to TRBJ2-5; 9 nucleotides match TRBD1. Germline lookup yields CDR1 SGHRS and CDR2 YFSETQ. V shed 5 bases, J shed 4 bases, and the junction held 6 bases outside the gene matches. The CDR3 has 14 amino acids. The CDR3 sequence: CASRSGQGLETQYF. CDR3 nucleotide sequence: TGCGCCAGCAGATCGGGACAGGGATTAGAGACCCAGTACTTC.

This clone was found once. The rearrangement links TRBV30 to TRBJ1-2; TRBD1 agrees at 7 bases. This CDR3 has 15 residues. CDR1 is GTSNPN and CDR2 is SVGIG in the germline V gene (reference sequence). V lost 3 bases, J lost 2 bases, and 9 bases stayed unmatched. The CDR3 spells CAWRLQGTPNYGYTF. The CDR3 bases are TGTGCCTGGAGGTTACAGGGGACCCCCAACTATGGCTACACCTTC.